The TCR beta chain described here comes from a study of blood T cell repertoires in COVID-19. Study background: Whether acute or convalescent, the COVID-19 samples came from the United States, Italy and Spain.

From germline, CDR1 is SNHLY and CDR2 FYNNEI. V was clipped by 11 bases and J by 7 bases, with 18 bases between them. The CDR3 has 13 amino acids. Original data processing: It was from reference gene primer amplification that nucleated cell counts were estimated. The repertoire was sequenced with immunoSEQ multiplex PCR; TCRdb's copy has only in-frame clones and lacks some. The V and J calls and clone size are taken from that table; D and trimming were inferred from the DNA. The table has approximately 150,000 clones, 70% to 90% seen once. This clonotype was sampled from a man aged 70-80 years with acute or convalescent COVID-19. The J gene is TRBJ2-1, the V gene TRBV2; D may be TRBD2 (5 bases). Sequenced input: peripheral blood. The CDR3 sequence is CAYGEQPGNEQFF. The CDR3, as DNA: TGTGCCTATGGGGAGCAGCCGGGGAATGAGCAGTTCTTC. Looking up the rest from reference TRBV2 and TRBJ2-1 gives the full variable domain: EPEVTQTPSHQVTQMGQEVILRCVPISNHLYFYWYRQILGQKVEFLVSFYNNEISEKSEIFDDQFSVERPDGSNFTLKIRSTKLEDSAMYFCAYGEQPGNEQFFGPGTRLTVL.